The source of this T cell receptor (beta chain) is a study of blood T cell repertoires in COVID-19. In the source study's methods: The assay estimated nucleated cells by amplifying reference gene primers. Libraries were prepared by immunoSEQ multiplex PCR; TCRdb keeps only in-frame clonotypes and omits some of them. V and J calls and clone size are as listed in that table; D and trimming were resolved from the DNA. The table shows some 140,000 clones, with 60% to 85% occurring only once. Sequencing was performed on peripheral blood. The clonotype comes from a man of 80 years or more with acute or convalescent COVID-19.

The CDR3 here is CASSPQVGQETQYF. The CDR3 coding sequence is TGTGCCAGCAGTCCCCAGGTCGGTCAGGAGACCCAGTACTTC. The V call is TRBV11-1, the J call TRBJ2-5; D remains ambiguous. The germline V gene has CDR1 SGHAT and CDR2 FQDESV (reference sequence). The V end was cut by 6 bases, the J end by 5 bases, with 16 bases between. This CDR3 spans 14 amino acids.